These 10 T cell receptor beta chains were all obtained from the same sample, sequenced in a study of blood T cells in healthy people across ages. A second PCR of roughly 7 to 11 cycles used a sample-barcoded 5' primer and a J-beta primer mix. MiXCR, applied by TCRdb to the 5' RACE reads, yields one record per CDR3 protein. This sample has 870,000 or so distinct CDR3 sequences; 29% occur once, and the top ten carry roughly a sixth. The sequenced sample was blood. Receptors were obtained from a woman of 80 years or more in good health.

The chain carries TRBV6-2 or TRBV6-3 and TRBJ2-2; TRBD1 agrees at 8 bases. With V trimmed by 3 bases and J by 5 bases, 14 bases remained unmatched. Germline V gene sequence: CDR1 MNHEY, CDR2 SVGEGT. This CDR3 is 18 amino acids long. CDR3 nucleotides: TGTGCCAGCAGTTATCCGAAGGTTCAGGGGGCCAGAACCGGGGAGCTGTTTTTT. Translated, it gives CASSYPKVQGARTGELFF.

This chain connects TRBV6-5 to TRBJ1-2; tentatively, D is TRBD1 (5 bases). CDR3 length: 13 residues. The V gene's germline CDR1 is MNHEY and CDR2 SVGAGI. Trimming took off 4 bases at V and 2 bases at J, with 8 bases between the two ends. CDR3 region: CASSLDINYGYTF. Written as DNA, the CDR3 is TGTGCCAGCAGTTTGGACATCAACTATGGCTACACCTTC.

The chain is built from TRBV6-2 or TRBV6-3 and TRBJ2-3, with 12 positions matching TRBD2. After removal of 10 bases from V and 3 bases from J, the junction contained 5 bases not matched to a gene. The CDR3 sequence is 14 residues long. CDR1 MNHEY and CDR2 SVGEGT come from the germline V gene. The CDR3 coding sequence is TGTGCCACCGGACTAGCGGGGAGGACAGATACGCAGTATTTT. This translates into CATGLAGRTDTQYF.

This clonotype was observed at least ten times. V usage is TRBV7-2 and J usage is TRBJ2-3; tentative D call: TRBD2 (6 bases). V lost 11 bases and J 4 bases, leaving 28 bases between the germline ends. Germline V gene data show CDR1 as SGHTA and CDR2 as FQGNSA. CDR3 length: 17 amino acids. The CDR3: CAQASSSGNRGADTQYF. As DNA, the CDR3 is TGTGCCCAAGCTAGTAGTAGCGGAAATCGGGGCGCAGATACGCAGTATTTT.

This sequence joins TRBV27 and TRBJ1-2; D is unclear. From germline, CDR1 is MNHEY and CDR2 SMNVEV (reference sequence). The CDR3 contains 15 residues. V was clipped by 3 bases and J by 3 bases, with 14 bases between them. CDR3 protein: CASSFGQISHYGYTF. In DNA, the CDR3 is TGTGCCAGCAGTTTCGGCCAAATCTCCCACTATGGCTACACCTTC.

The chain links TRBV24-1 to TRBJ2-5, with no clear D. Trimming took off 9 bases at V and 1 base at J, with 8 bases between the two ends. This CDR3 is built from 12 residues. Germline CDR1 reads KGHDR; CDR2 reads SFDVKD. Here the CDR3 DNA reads TGTGCCACCTGCAGAGGCCAAGAGACCCAGTACTTC. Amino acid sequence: CATCRGQETQYF.

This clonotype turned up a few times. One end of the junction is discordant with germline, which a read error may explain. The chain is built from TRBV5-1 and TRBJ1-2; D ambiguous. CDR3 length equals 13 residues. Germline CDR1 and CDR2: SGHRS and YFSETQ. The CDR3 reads CTSSLSGDYGYTF. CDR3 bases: TGCACCAGCAGCTTGAGCGGGGACTATGGCTACACCTTC.

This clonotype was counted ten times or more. The chain's CDR3 is CSVGRGRDDTQYF. In nucleotides, the CDR3 is TGCAGCGTTGGGAGGGGGCGCGATGATACGCAGTATTTT. The chain is built from TRBV29-1 and TRBJ2-3; TRBD1 might be the D (7 bases). The germline V gene has CDR1 SQVTM and CDR2 ANQGSEA. Between the trimmed V and J ends, which lost 4 bases and 6 bases, there was a span of 14 bases. The CDR3 totals 13 residues.

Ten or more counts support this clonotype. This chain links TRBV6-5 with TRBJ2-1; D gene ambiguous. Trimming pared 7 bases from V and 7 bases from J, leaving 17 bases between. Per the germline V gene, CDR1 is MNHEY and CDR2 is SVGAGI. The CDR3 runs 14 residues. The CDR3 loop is CASTPPSRSNEQFF. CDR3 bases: TGTGCCAGCACCCCCCCCAGCCGTTCGAATGAGCAGTTCTTC.

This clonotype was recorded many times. The CDR3 DNA reads TGTGCCAGCAGTTTAGTGGTGGGTCCGGGAGGCTACACCTTC. Protein: CASSLVVGPGGYTF. This sequence joins TRBV12-3 or TRBV12-4 and TRBJ1-2; D not certain. V was trimmed by 1 base and J by 8 bases, leaving 14 bases between them. The CDR3 has 14 residues.